A single sample is the source of the 10 T cell receptor beta chains below, sequenced in a study of blood T cell repertoires in COVID-19. Clones were read by immunoSEQ multiplex PCR, and TCRdb kept only the in-frame ones, dropping some. This sample has some 250,000 clones, with around 85% found just once. Sample: peripheral blood. The receptor set was obtained from a woman aged 30 to 39 who had recovered from COVID-19.

J is TRBJ2-3 and V is TRBV4-1, with 7 bases lining up with TRBD2. CDR3 length: 14 amino acids. Germline V gene lookup returns CDR1 MGHRA and CDR2 YSYEKL. V shed 4 bases and J 0 bases; nucleotides not matched to a gene: 1. The CDR3 DNA follows: TGCGCCAGCAGCCCGGGGGGTAGCACAGATACGCAGTATTTT. Its protein is CASSPGGSTDTQYF.

Only one count was recorded for this clone. The V call is TRBV7-6, the J call TRBJ2-7; TRBD1 matches at 8 bases. The CDR3 is made up of 16 amino acids. Germline CDR1 reads SGHVS; CDR2 reads FNYEAQ. V trimming: 5 bases; J trimming: 0 bases; junction bases outside the gene matches: 9. This CDR3 reads CASSPRGQASSYEQYF. CDR3 nucleotide sequence: TGTGCCAGCAGCCCGAGGGGACAGGCGAGCTCCTACGAGCAGTACTTC.

This chain links TRBV6-5 with TRBJ2-3, with 11 bases that match TRBD2. CDR1 and CDR2 from the germline V gene are MNHEY and SVGAGI. CDR3 size: 14 residues. The V segment lost 10 bases and the J segment 2 bases; nucleotides outside the gene matches: 5. The CDR3: CATLAGGTTDTQYF. DNA for the CDR3: TGTGCCACCTTAGCGGGGGGGACCACAGATACGCAGTATTTT.

This clone has only one observation. This chain links TRBV4-2 with TRBJ1-3, with a weak D call TRBD1 (5 bases). The V end was cut by 7 bases, the J end by 2 bases, with 36 bases between. Per germline, CDR1 LGHNA and CDR2 YNFKEQ. The CDR3 has 22 amino acids. This chain's CDR3 is CASNQHGVEDTPIPSPGNTIYF. For the CDR3, the DNA is TGTGCCAGCAACCAGCACGGAGTAGAGGACACTCCTATTCCGTCTCCTGGAAACACCATATATTTT.

The V call is TRBV7-9, the J call TRBJ2-3, with 8 bases fitting TRBD2. The CDR3 loop spans 17 amino acids. Unmatched junction bases numbered 8, after V lost 3 bases and J lost 0 bases. The germline V gene has CDR1 SEHNR and CDR2 FQNEAQ (reference sequence). CDR3 sequence reads: CASSFLAGGGSTDTQYF. Here the CDR3 DNA reads TGTGCCAGCAGCTTCTTGGCTGGCGGGGGGAGCACAGATACGCAGTATTTT.

The genes are TRBV7-9 and TRBJ2-2; D perhaps matches TRBD2 (6 bases). The length of the CDR3 is 16 residues. In germline, CDR1 is SEHNR, CDR2 FQNEAQ (reference sequence). V lost 6 bases and J 1 base, leaving 15 bases between the germline ends. In nucleotides, the CDR3 is TGTGCCAGCAGGCCGACCGGGACTGTGAACACCGGGGAGCTGTTTTTT. Translating gives CASRPTGTVNTGELFF.

This chain joins TRBV5-6 and TRBJ1-6; TRBD1 agrees at 9 bases. Germline loops: CDR1 SGHDT, CDR2 YYEEEE. This CDR3 region has 18 residues. V was clipped by 0 bases and J by 8 bases; unmatched bases: 12. CDR3 residues: CASSLVGDRDSFYSPLHF. The CDR3 region has the DNA TGTGCCAGCAGCTTGGTAGGGGACAGGGATTCTTTCTATTCACCCCTCCACTTT.

The chain employs TRBV18 and TRBJ2-7; 9 positions agree with TRBD1. This CDR3 is 14 amino acids long. The ends lost 4 bases at V and 2 bases at J; junction bases unmatched: 3. Germline CDR1 and CDR2: KGHSH and LQKENI. The DNA of the CDR3 is TGTGCCAGCTCACAGAGACAGGGGGCCTACGAGCAGTACTTC. Translating gives CASSQRQGAYEQYF.

The V call is TRBV6-2 or TRBV6-3, the J call TRBJ1-1, with a tentative D call TRBD1 (5 bases). V was trimmed by 0 bases and J by 6 bases, leaving 14 bases between them. This CDR3 has 15 residues. Looked up from germline, CDR1 is MNHEY and CDR2 is SVGEGT. This chain's CDR3 is CASSYSDGGAAEAFF. In DNA form, the CDR3 reads TGTGCCAGCAGTTACTCGGATGGAGGGGCAGCTGAAGCTTTCTTT.

The CDR3 region has the DNA TGTGCCTGGTCCGGGACAGGTGGTGAAGCTTTCTTT. This translates into CAWSGTGGEAFF. The chain combines TRBV30 with TRBJ1-1, with 8 bases identical to TRBD1. The V gene end was trimmed by 5 bases and the J gene end by 7 bases; junction bases not matched to a gene: 6. The germline V gene has CDR1 GTSNPN and CDR2 SVGIG (reference sequence). This CDR3 region has 12 residues.